Listed below are T cell receptor beta chains from one sample, sequenced in a study of post-analysis software for immune sequencing data. TCRdb re-derived calls from the PCR reads in MiXCR, one entry per CDR3 protein. This sample has about 620,000 distinct CDR3 sequences, with 44% found just once. Material for sequencing was blood. The receptors shown here come from a girl aged 5-17 years with multiple sclerosis. Both conserved end residues are part of each CDR3. A D gene is named only where the DNA matches it firmly. The size field is filled for only some rows; it gives once, few, many or a size class.

cdr3_nt: TGTGCCAGCAGCCGGAGAGGAGGGACAGACGGGGCCAACGTCCTGACTTTC
cdr3_aa: CASSRRGGTDGANVLTF
v_call: TRBV7-2
clone_size: .
d_call: .
j_call: TRBJ2-6

cdr3_nt: TGTGCCTGGAGTGTCACTCTCTATGGCTACACCTTC
cdr3_aa: CAWSVTLYGYTF
v_call: TRBV30
clone_size: few
d_call: .
j_call: TRBJ1-2

cdr3_nt: TGCGCCAGCAGTGAGTCGACGCTAGCGGGATCCAAAAACATTCAGTACTTC
cdr3_aa: CASSESTLAGSKNIQYF
v_call: TRBV10-2
clone_size: few
d_call: TRBD2
j_call: TRBJ2-4

cdr3_nt: TGTGCCAGCAGCAAACATAGCGGGAGAGCCACAGATACGCAGTATTTT
cdr3_aa: CASSKHSGRATDTQYF
v_call: TRBV28
clone_size: few
d_call: TRBD2
j_call: TRBJ2-3

cdr3_nt: TGTGCCACCAGTGAACCCGGACAGGGACGAGGCTACACCTTC
cdr3_aa: CATSEPGQGRGYTF
v_call: TRBV24-1
clone_size: .
d_call: TRBD1
j_call: TRBJ1-2

cdr3_nt: TGTGCCAGCAGTTTAAGGCTCTTGTCTAGCGGAAATTACAATGAGCAGTTCTTC
cdr3_aa: CASSLRLLSSGNYNEQFF
v_call: TRBV12-3/TRBV12-4
clone_size: .
d_call: TRBD2
j_call: TRBJ2-1

cdr3_nt: TGTGCCAGCAGTGAACGCGATAAGGGCTACAATGAGCAGTTCTTC
cdr3_aa: CASSERDKGYNEQFF
v_call: TRBV6-1
clone_size: few
d_call: .
j_call: TRBJ2-1

cdr3_nt: TGTGCCAGCAGCCTACCTGGACATCTGAACACCGGGGAGCTGTTTTTT
cdr3_aa: CASSLPGHLNTGELFF
v_call: TRBV7-6
clone_size: .
d_call: .
j_call: TRBJ2-2

cdr3_nt: TGTGCCAGCAGCCTAGAGATGACAGGCCAAGAGACCCAGTACTTC
cdr3_aa: CASSLEMTGQETQYF
v_call: TRBV5-4
clone_size: .
d_call: .
j_call: TRBJ2-5

cdr3_nt: TGCAGTGCTAGTAAGCCAGGGCAGGAGACCCAGTACTTC
cdr3_aa: CSASKPGQETQYF
v_call: TRBV20-1
clone_size: few
d_call: .
j_call: TRBJ2-5

cdr3_nt: TGTGCCAGCAGTTTCTTTGGCGGGAGGAGCTCCTACAATGAGCAGTTCTTC
cdr3_aa: CASSFFGGRSSYNEQFF
v_call: TRBV12-3/TRBV12-4
clone_size: .
d_call: TRBD2
j_call: TRBJ2-1

cdr3_nt: TGTGCCAGCAGTCTCCGGGGGCAGGAATCACCCCTCCACTTT
cdr3_aa: CASSLRGQESPLHF
v_call: TRBV27
clone_size: few
d_call: .
j_call: TRBJ1-6

cdr3_nt: TGCAGCGTCCCCGGACAGGGTCATGGCTACACCTTC
cdr3_aa: CSVPGQGHGYTF
v_call: TRBV29-1
clone_size: many
d_call: TRBD1
j_call: TRBJ1-2

cdr3_nt: TGCGCCAGCAGCATCCCCTTCGGGGGAAGGGCAGATACGCAGTATTTT
cdr3_aa: CASSIPFGGRADTQYF
v_call: TRBV4-1
clone_size: few
d_call: .
j_call: TRBJ2-3

cdr3_nt: TGTGCCAGCAGGCCAAGACTAGCGGGGACTTCGGTGAATGAGCAGTTCTTC
cdr3_aa: CASRPRLAGTSVNEQFF
v_call: TRBV6-1
clone_size: .
d_call: TRBD2
j_call: TRBJ2-1

cdr3_nt: TGCGCCAGCAGCCAAGTAACTGGGAGGGGTGAAGCTTTCTTT
cdr3_aa: CASSQVTGRGEAFF
v_call: TRBV4-1
clone_size: .
d_call: .
j_call: TRBJ1-1

cdr3_nt: TGTGCCAGCAGCTTGGCCCGGACAGGGGGCGTTGGAGGCTACACCTTC
cdr3_aa: CASSLARTGGVGGYTF
v_call: TRBV5-5
clone_size: .
d_call: TRBD1
j_call: TRBJ1-2

cdr3_nt: TGTGCCAGCAGTCCGGGACAGCAGGAGACCCAGTACTTC
cdr3_aa: CASSPGQQETQYF
v_call: TRBV12-3/TRBV12-4
clone_size: many
d_call: TRBD1
j_call: TRBJ2-5

cdr3_nt: TGTGCCAGCAGCCAAGAGTCCTCCCGACAGGCCGCTTATGGCTACACCTTC
cdr3_aa: CASSQESSRQAAYGYTF
v_call: TRBV4-2
clone_size: .
d_call: .
j_call: TRBJ1-2

cdr3_nt: TGTGCCAGCAGGGACCTCTCTGGGGCCAACGTCCGGACTTTC
cdr3_aa: CASRDLSGANVRTF
v_call: TRBV3-1
clone_size: .
d_call: .
j_call: TRBJ2-6

cdr3_nt: TGTGCCAGCACTGCCATGGCTGAAGCTTTCTTT
cdr3_aa: CASTAMAEAFF
v_call: TRBV12-3/TRBV12-4
clone_size: .
d_call: .
j_call: TRBJ1-1

cdr3_nt: TGCAGTGCTAGAGATCAGGGGCCAGGGGGTGGTGTTGAGCAGTTCTTC
cdr3_aa: CSARDQGPGGGVEQFF
v_call: TRBV20-1
clone_size: .
d_call: TRBD1
j_call: TRBJ2-1

cdr3_nt: TGTGCCATCAGTGAGGTAGCGGGGGTCCAAGAGACCCAGTACTTC
cdr3_aa: CAISEVAGVQETQYF
v_call: TRBV10-3
clone_size: few
d_call: TRBD2
j_call: TRBJ2-5

cdr3_nt: TGTGCCAGCAGTTTGGGCAGGGGGAGCACAGATACGCAGTATTTT
cdr3_aa: CASSLGRGSTDTQYF
v_call: TRBV12-3/TRBV12-4
clone_size: .
d_call: TRBD1
j_call: TRBJ2-3

cdr3_nt: TGTGCCAGCAGCTACAGAGCTGAGAGCTCTGGAAACACCATATATTTT
cdr3_aa: CASSYRAESSGNTIYF
v_call: TRBV7-9
clone_size: .
d_call: .
j_call: TRBJ1-3

cdr3_nt: TGCAGTGCTGAAGCTAGGAGACAGGGACGTGAAGCTTTCTTT
cdr3_aa: CSAEARRQGREAFF
v_call: TRBV20-1
clone_size: few
d_call: TRBD1
j_call: TRBJ1-1

cdr3_nt: TGTGCCAGCAGCGCGACAGGGGGTCGGATCCAAGAGACCCAGTACTTC
cdr3_aa: CASSATGGRIQETQYF
v_call: TRBV21-1
clone_size: many
d_call: .
j_call: TRBJ2-5

cdr3_nt: TGCGCCAGCAGCCAAGTAGGAGGGGAGGGCTACACCTTC
cdr3_aa: CASSQVGGEGYTF
v_call: TRBV4-1
clone_size: .
d_call: .
j_call: TRBJ1-2

cdr3_nt: TGCAGCGTTGAACTGGACCCGAGTGAAGCTTTCTTT
cdr3_aa: CSVELDPSEAFF
v_call: TRBV29-1
clone_size: few
d_call: .
j_call: TRBJ1-1

cdr3_nt: TGTGCCAGCAGCTTATCCGAGGGACAGGAGTCTTACGAGCAGTACTTC
cdr3_aa: CASSLSEGQESYEQYF
v_call: TRBV13
clone_size: .
d_call: TRBD1
j_call: TRBJ2-7

cdr3_nt: TGCAGTGCTAGACCAAGACAGGCCGGGGGAGAAAAACTGTTTTTT
cdr3_aa: CSARPRQAGGEKLFF
v_call: TRBV20-1
clone_size: .
d_call: .
j_call: TRBJ1-4

cdr3_nt: TGTGCCAGCAGTACCCTGACTGATCAGCCCCAGCATTTT
cdr3_aa: CASSTLTDQPQHF
v_call: TRBV12-3/TRBV12-4
clone_size: .
d_call: .
j_call: TRBJ1-5

cdr3_nt: TGTGCCAGCAGCATGACTGGGCGAAACCCCTATGGCTACACCTTC
cdr3_aa: CASSMTGRNPYGYTF
v_call: TRBV7-2
clone_size: .
d_call: .
j_call: TRBJ1-2

cdr3_nt: TGCAGTGCTAGAGATCGTCTAGGTCTGATTCTTGATACGCAGTATTTT
cdr3_aa: CSARDRLGLILDTQYF
v_call: TRBV20-1
clone_size: .
d_call: .
j_call: TRBJ2-3

cdr3_nt: TGCGCCAGCAGCTTGGCCGGGGTCGACAGACTAGCCAAAAACATTCAGTACTTC
cdr3_aa: CASSLAGVDRLAKNIQYF
v_call: TRBV5-1
clone_size: .
d_call: .
j_call: TRBJ2-4

cdr3_nt: TGTGCCAGCAGTCCCGGTGGGGGGCAGTACTTC
cdr3_aa: CASSPGGGQYF
v_call: TRBV6-5
clone_size: few
d_call: .
j_call: TRBJ2-5

cdr3_nt: TGTGCCAGCAGCCCTCTTGGGGAGGTGGGGGATGAGCAGTACTTC
cdr3_aa: CASSPLGEVGDEQYF
v_call: TRBV12-3/TRBV12-4
clone_size: .
d_call: .
j_call: TRBJ2-5